These 30 T cell receptor beta chains share one sample of origin, sequenced in a study of blood T cell repertoires in COVID-19. Generated by immunoSEQ multiplex PCR, the TCRdb table keeps only in-frame clones and is missing some. The table includes roughly 60,000 clones, 70% to 85% detected once. The source material was peripheral blood. The receptors derive from a man in his fifties or sixties with acute or convalescent COVID-19.

The chain carries TRBV7-9 and TRBJ2-1, with D perhaps matching TRBD1 (6 bases). The CDR3 is 16 amino acids. The V end was cut by 4 bases, the J end by 8 bases, with 21 bases between. The germline CDR1 and CDR2 sequences are SEHNR and FQNEAQ (reference sequence). Written as DNA, the CDR3 is TGTGCCAGCAGCTCGGTTAACACAGGGTGGGAAGATGAGCAGTTCTTC. Translation gives CASSSVNTGWEDEQFF.

The gene calls are TRBV5-1 and TRBJ2-3, with 7 bases matching TRBD1. The CDR3 is 14 amino acids. V was clipped by 4 bases and J by 5 bases; unmatched bases: 7. CDR1 is SGHRS and CDR2 is YFSETQ in the germline V gene. CDR3 nucleotide sequence: TGCGCCAGCAGCGAACAGGGGTCGTTAGATACGCAGTATTTT. Amino acids: CASSEQGSLDTQYF.

This clone came up once. The chain recombines TRBV6-2 or TRBV6-3 with TRBJ2-7; a weak D match, TRBD2 (6 bases). CDR1 and CDR2 (germline): MNHEY, SVGEGT. The CDR3 extends over 15 amino acids. Trimming stripped 2 bases from V and 0 bases from J, with 11 bases between. The CDR3 DNA follows: TGTGCCAGCAGTTACGGCGGGGCGAGCTCCTACGAGCAGTACTTC. Its translation is CASSYGGASSYEQYF.

This chain links TRBV5-1 with TRBJ2-7, with 12 bases identical to TRBD2. Looked up from germline, CDR1 is SGHRS and CDR2 is YFSETQ. The CDR3 is made up of 16 amino acids. V was clipped by 4 bases and J by 7 bases; unmatched bases: 12. Here the CDR3 reads CASSPGLAGKTGEQYF. In nucleotides, the CDR3 is TGCGCCAGCAGCCCCGGACTAGCGGGGAAAACTGGGGAGCAGTACTTC.

The chain joins TRBV27 to TRBJ2-2; D is unresolved. The germline gives CDR1 MNHEY, CDR2 SMNVEV (reference sequence). There are 14 residues in the CDR3. Trimming removed 3 bases at V and 0 bases at J, with 5 bases between. This chain's CDR3 is CASSFTPNTGELFF. The CDR3 DNA is TGTGCCAGCAGTTTTACACCGAACACCGGGGAGCTGTTTTTT.

The rearrangement links TRBV5-4 to TRBJ2-7, with 14 nucleotides matching TRBD2. CDR3 length equals 17 residues. Looked up from germline, CDR1 is SGHNT and CDR2 is YYREEE (reference sequence). With V trimmed by 2 bases and J by 1 base, 5 bases remained unmatched. CDR3 loop: CASSLGTSGGVSYEQYF. The CDR3 DNA reads as TGTGCCAGCAGCTTAGGGACTAGCGGGGGAGTTTCCTACGAGCAGTACTTC.

The CDR3 is CASLIGSGRAFF. The CDR3 coding sequence is TGTGCCAGCCTTATTGGATCGGGTAGGGCTTTCTTT. V and J are TRBV6-5 and TRBJ1-1; no firm D call. The germline V gene encodes CDR1 MNHEY and CDR2 SVGAGI. The CDR3 is 12 amino acids. V was trimmed by 8 bases and J by 11 bases, leaving 18 bases between them.

The chain joins TRBV28 to TRBJ1-1, with D possibly matching TRBD1 (5 bases). In germline, CDR1 is MDHEN, CDR2 SYDVKM. The CDR3 has 14 residues. Trimming removed 6 bases at V and 1 base at J, with 12 bases between. The CDR3 loop is CASSPDRGNTEAFF. For the CDR3, the DNA is TGTGCCAGCAGCCCTGACAGAGGGAACACTGAAGCTTTCTTT.

This chain connects TRBV12-3 or TRBV12-4 to TRBJ1-2, with TRBD1 identical over 8 bases. The CDR3 has 13 amino acids. Trimming removed 7 bases from V and 8 bases from J; junction bases left unmatched: 9. CDR3 DNA sequence: TGTGCCAGCACCGAGGGGACAGGACGAGGCTACACCTTC. As protein: CASTEGTGRGYTF.

This clone showed up just a few times. The chain couples TRBV11-2 to TRBJ1-3; D might be TRBD1 (6 bases). The CDR3 contains 15 residues. Germline CDR1 and CDR2: SGHAT and FQNNGV. Trimming removed 2 bases from V and 2 bases from J, with 10 bases in between. CDR3 sequence reads: CASSLSTGPGNTIYF. CDR3 bases: TGTGCCAGCAGCTTAAGTACAGGGCCTGGAAACACCATATATTTT.

In this sample, this clone turned up a few times. J is TRBJ1-2 and V is TRBV2; no reliable D call. The CDR3 is 14 residues long. The V and J ends lost 7 bases and 4 bases respectively, with 16 bases between them. Germline V CDR1 and CDR2: SNHLY, FYNNEI. For the CDR3, the DNA is TGTGCCAGCATCACCGAGCGGGGAGGCTATGGCTACACCTTC. It encodes CASITERGGYGYTF.

There are a few counts of this clone. The CDR3 DNA is TGTGCCACACAGGGGGCTGGTGAAAAACTGTTTTTT. Translating gives CATQGAGEKLFF. The chain couples TRBV2 to TRBJ1-4; 9 bases line up with TRBD1. V dropped 10 bases and J dropped 7; count of bases not matched to a gene: 4. The CDR3 extends over 12 amino acids. Germline CDR1 SNHLY, CDR2 FYNNEI. Looking up the rest from reference TRBV2 and TRBJ1-4 gives the full variable domain: EPEVTQTPSHQVTQMGQEVILRCVPISNHLYFYWYRQILGQKVEFLVSFYNNEISEKSEIFDDQFSVERPDGSNFTLKIRSTKLEDSAMYFCATQGAGEKLFFGSGTQLSVL.

This clone was counted only a few times. The chain employs TRBV29-1 and TRBJ1-2; 7 positions agree with TRBD1. Germline V gives CDR1 SQVTM, CDR2 ANQGSEA. This CDR3 is 14 amino acids long. The trim removed 4 bases at V and 2 bases at J, leaving 7 bases unmatched. This CDR3 reads CSVGRTGANYGYTF. The CDR3 nucleotides read TGCAGCGTTGGTCGGACAGGAGCCAACTATGGCTACACCTTC.

This sequence joins TRBV29-1 and TRBJ2-7; 9 positions match TRBD1. Looked up from germline, CDR1 is SQVTM and CDR2 is ANQGSEA. V dropped 8 bases and J dropped 4; count of bases not matched to a gene: 9. There are 13 residues in the CDR3. The CDR3 spells CSFTRTGDYEQYF. Here the CDR3 DNA reads TGCAGCTTTACTAGGACAGGGGATTACGAGCAGTACTTC.

This sequence joins TRBV19 and TRBJ1-2; no clear D. Trimming removed 10 bases from V and 7 bases from J, with 19 bases in between. Per germline, CDR1 LNHDA and CDR2 SQIVND (reference sequence). CDR3 length: 13 residues. CDR3 DNA sequence: TGTGCCACCCGCGCTACTAGGGTGGGTGGCTACACCTTC. It specifies CATRATRVGGYTF.

The chain links TRBV5-6 to TRBJ2-4, with D tentatively TRBD2 (6 bases). CDR3 size: 13 residues. Trimming took 8 bases from V and 0 from J, leaving 9 bases between them. Germline-derived CDR1 and CDR2 are SGHDT and YYEEEE. CDR3 DNA sequence: TGTGCCAGTAGGGGACTAGCCAAAAACATTCAGTACTTC. It specifies CASRGLAKNIQYF.

This rearrangement joins TRBV5-1 to TRBJ1-2; 9 nucleotides align to TRBD1. After removal of 0 bases from V and 5 bases from J, the junction contained 2 bases not matched to a gene. This CDR3 region has 14 residues. The V gene's germline CDR1 is SGHRS and CDR2 YFSETQ. The CDR3 sequence: CASSLVGQGYGYTF. CDR3 bases: TGCGCCAGCAGCTTGGTAGGACAGGGGTATGGCTACACCTTC.

CDR3: CASSRGGGLRDEQYF. The CDR3, as DNA: TGCGCCAGCAGCCGAGGGGGGGGCCTCCGGGACGAGCAGTACTTC. V and J are TRBV10-2 and TRBJ2-7; the D gene is possibly TRBD2 (7 bases). V lost 6 bases, J lost 5 bases, and 20 bases lay in between. Germline V CDR1 and CDR2: WSHSY, SAAADI. The CDR3 is 15 amino acids.

This clone was counted once. The CDR3, as DNA: TGTGCCAGCAACCGGGACAGGGAACAGAACACTGAAGCTTTCTTT. This encodes CASNRDREQNTEAFF. The chain joins TRBV11-1 to TRBJ1-1, with TRBD1 matching 9 bases. CDR1 and CDR2 from the germline V gene are SGHAT and FQDESV (reference sequence). The CDR3 spans 15 residues. J lost 1 base, V lost 7 bases, and 7 bases had no gene match.

The V gene is TRBV7-6, the J gene TRBJ2-7, with D possibly TRBD2 on 6 matching bases. Germline V gene sequence: CDR1 SGHVS, CDR2 FNYEAQ. V lost 5 bases and J 2 bases, leaving 13 bases between the germline ends. This CDR3 has 14 amino acids. The CDR3 here is CASSPGTGPYEQYF. CDR3 DNA sequence: TGTGCCAGCAGCCCCGGGACTGGCCCCTACGAGCAGTACTTC.

This chain connects TRBV4-1 to TRBJ1-5, with TRBD1 matching over 11 bases. Unmatched junction bases numbered 7, after V lost 8 bases and J lost 7 bases. CDR1 is MGHRA, CDR2 YSYEKL, per germline. This CDR3 comprises 14 residues. In nucleotides, the CDR3 is TGCGCCAGCCCAACCGGGACAGGGGGACAGCCCCAGCATTTT. It translates to CASPTGTGGQPQHF.

The J gene is TRBJ2-7, the V gene TRBV2, with TRBD2 matching 8 bases. Germline loops: CDR1 SNHLY, CDR2 FYNNEI. V was pared by 7 bases and J by 2 bases, with 10 bases of the junction left unmatched. This CDR3 spans 15 amino acids. The CDR3 spells CASIRSLAGPYEQYF. DNA for the CDR3: TGTGCCAGCATTAGGTCATTAGCGGGACCCTACGAGCAGTACTTC.

The chain carries TRBV6-6 and TRBJ2-4; no clear D. The CDR3 loop spans 17 amino acids. Germline CDR1 reads MNHNY; CDR2 reads SVGAGI (reference sequence). Trimming stripped 5 bases from V and 0 bases from J, with 17 bases between. The CDR3 region has the DNA TGTGCCAGCAGTCGCTCCTCCCTTGGGCAAGCCAAAAACATTCAGTACTTC. It is translated as CASSRSSLGQAKNIQYF.

The chain employs TRBV19 and TRBJ2-5, with TRBD1 identical over 11 bases. With V trimmed by 3 bases and J by 4 bases, 4 bases remained unmatched. The V gene's germline CDR1 is LNHDA and CDR2 SQIVND (reference sequence). The CDR3 totals 15 residues. The CDR3 nucleotides are TGTGCCAGTAGTATCGGGACAGGGGGTGGAGAGACCCAGTACTTC. Protein sequence: CASSIGTGGGETQYF.

This clone has more than one count but fewer than ten. The chain couples TRBV30 to TRBJ1-6, with 7 bases identical to TRBD1. Trimming took 5 bases from V and 8 from J; bases not matched to a gene: 12. CDR1 is GTSNPN and CDR2 is SVGIG in the germline V gene (reference sequence). The CDR3 runs 15 residues. CDR3 residues: CAWVPAGGLDSPLHF. CDR3 DNA sequence: TGTGCCTGGGTCCCCGCAGGGGGTTTAGATTCACCCCTCCACTTT. The complete variable domain, with remaining parts taken from reference TRBV30 and TRBJ1-6, reads SQTIHQWPATLVQPVGSPLSLECTVEGTSNPNLYWYRQAAGRGLQLLFYSVGIGQISSEVPQNLSASRPQDRQFILSSKKLLLSDSGFYLCAWVPAGGLDSPLHFGNGTRLTVT.

The V and J genes are TRBV5-1 and TRBJ1-3; 7 bases line up with TRBD1. Germline-derived CDR1 and CDR2 are SGHRS and YFSETQ. V dropped 0 bases and J dropped 7; count of bases not matched to a gene: 7. The CDR3 runs 15 residues. The CDR3 is CASSLVGGRENTIYF. The CDR3 DNA reads TGCGCCAGCAGCTTGGTAGGGGGCAGGGAGAACACCATATATTTT.

The chain couples TRBV5-6 to TRBJ1-6, with D maybe TRBD1 (6 bases). The CDR3 has 17 amino acids. V shed 4 bases and J shed 9 bases, with 23 bases lying between them. Germline loops: CDR1 SGHDT, CDR2 YYEEEE. CDR3 sequence reads: CASSNPDDRQAGSPLHF. For the CDR3, the DNA is TGTGCCAGCAGCAATCCTGACGACAGGCAGGCGGGTTCACCCCTCCACTTT.

J is TRBJ1-4 and V is TRBV7-6; 9 bases are shared with TRBD1. The CDR3 is 17 amino acids. V dropped 4 bases and J dropped 3; count of bases not matched to a gene: 9. Germline CDR1 and CDR2: SGHVS and FNYEAQ. CDR3 amino acids: CASSSPGQGSPNEKLFF. CDR3 DNA sequence: TGTGCCAGCAGCTCCCCGGGACAGGGATCCCCTAATGAAAAACTGTTTTTT.

The chain recombines TRBV2 with TRBJ1-2; 9 nucleotides agree with TRBD1. The CDR3 consists of 16 residues. The junction had 12 bases not matched to a gene; V was cut back by 6 bases and J by 4 bases. Germline CDR1 reads SNHLY; CDR2 reads FYNNEI. The DNA of the CDR3 is TGTGCCAGCAGCACGTCCCCGGGACAGGGATTCTATGGCTACACCTTC. It translates to CASSTSPGQGFYGYTF.

This sequence joins TRBV5-4 and TRBJ1-6; tentatively, D is TRBD1 (6 bases). Per germline, CDR1 SGHNT and CDR2 YYREEE (reference sequence). With 3 bases removed from V and 10 bases from J, the gap between germline ends came to 17 bases. The CDR3 is 15 residues long. CDR3 sequence: CASSSGQSWESPLHF. The DNA for the CDR3 is TGTGCCAGCAGCTCCGGACAGTCTTGGGAATCACCCCTCCACTTT.